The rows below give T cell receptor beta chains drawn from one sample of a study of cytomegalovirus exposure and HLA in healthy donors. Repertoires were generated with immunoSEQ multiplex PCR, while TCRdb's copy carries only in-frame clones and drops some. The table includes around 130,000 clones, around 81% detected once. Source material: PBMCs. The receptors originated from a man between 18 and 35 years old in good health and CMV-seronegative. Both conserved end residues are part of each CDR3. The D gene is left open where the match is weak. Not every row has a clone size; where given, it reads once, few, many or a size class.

TGCGCCAGCAGCTGGGGCGCTACAGGGGGTGAAGGTCATGGCTACACCTTC	CASSWGATGGEGHGYTF	TRBV5-1	TRBJ1-2	TRBD1	once
TGTGCCAGTAGTAAATTTAGAGGAAACGAGGCGCCCCTCCACTTT	CASSKFRGNEAPLHF	TRBV19	TRBJ1-6	.	.
TGTGCCAGCAGCCAGGGAGCGGAAGAGCCTAACTATGGCTACACCTTC	CASSQGAEEPNYGYTF	TRBV4-2	TRBJ1-2	.	few
TGTGCCTGGAGTACGACAGGGGGCAATCAGCCCCAGCATTTT	CAWSTTGGNQPQHF	TRBV30	TRBJ1-5	TRBD1	.
TGCGCCAGCAGTGAGGGCGCGCAGGGCACAGATACGCAGTATTTT	CASSEGAQGTDTQYF	TRBV10-1	TRBJ2-3	.	.
TGTGCCAGCAGAATTGACAGGGGACGTAGGCTGAACACTGAAGCTTTCTTT	CASRIDRGRRLNTEAFF	TRBV7-2	TRBJ1-1	TRBD1	.
TGCGCCAGCAGCTTGGTAAAGAGCTCCTATAATTCACCCCCCCACTTT	CASSLVKSSYNSPPHF	TRBV5-1	TRBJ1-6	.	.
TGTGCCAGCAGTACTACGACTAGCGGGGGGGCTCTGGGCGAGCAGTACTTC	CASSTTTSGGALGEQYF	TRBV27	TRBJ2-7	TRBD2	.
TGTGCCAGCAGCGCCCTGGGGGGGAAGAATTCACCCCTCCACTTT	CASSALGGKNSPLHF	TRBV9	TRBJ1-6	.	.
TGCGCCAGCAGTTCCTCCGGGAGGGCAGATACGCAGTATTTT	CASSSSGRADTQYF	TRBV6-1	TRBJ2-3	TRBD2	.
TGTGCCAGCAGTTTGGTTCGGAAGGACAGGGGGAGGACTGAAGCTTTCTTT	CASSLVRKDRGRTEAFF	TRBV5-4	TRBJ1-1	TRBD1	few
TGTGCCAGCAGTTTAACCGGACTAGCGGAAAGGAGCGGGGAGCTGTTTTTT	CASSLTGLAERSGELFF	TRBV27	TRBJ2-2	TRBD2	.
TGTGCCAGCAGTCTCCCGGGGGGGTCGGGTCGGGAGACCCAGTACTTC	CASSLPGGSGRETQYF	TRBV25-1	TRBJ2-5	TRBD2	.
TGTGCCAGCAGTTACGGGACAGGGAACACTGAAGCTTTCTTT	CASSYGTGNTEAFF	TRBV6-5	TRBJ1-1	TRBD1	few
TGTGCCAGCTCGCCCCGGGACAGGGCCTCGGCGGGGGGCTACACCTTC	CASSPRDRASAGGYTF	TRBV18	TRBJ1-2	TRBD1	.
TGTGCCAGCTCACCCTTCGAGGGTGGGAGCTACACCTTC	CASSPFEGGSYTF	TRBV18	TRBJ1-2	.	.
TGTGCCAGTACCCGTTTACCTTCACCCCCGGGACAGGGGCGCTATGGCTACACCTTC	CASTRLPSPPGQGRYGYTF	TRBV18	TRBJ1-2	TRBD1	.
TGTGCCACCCAGGGGGACGCAGCCTACAATGAGCAGTTCTTC	CATQGDAAYNEQFF	TRBV10-3	TRBJ2-1	TRBD1	.
TGTGCCAGCAGTTTATCGATGGCGGGCAACACTGAAGCTTTCTTT	CASSLSMAGNTEAFF	TRBV27	TRBJ1-1	.	.
TGTGCCAGCAGCCCCCAGGACAGGGTCCGGGTTTTTCGGTCCGAGCAGTACTTC	CASSPQDRVRVFRSEQYF	TRBV7-2	TRBJ2-7	TRBD1	.
TGTGCCATCAGTCAGGGCGGTGGTGAAGCTTTCTTT	CAISQGGGEAFF	TRBV10-3	TRBJ1-1	.	.
TGTGCCAGCAGCCAACGGGGATTTGGAAACACCATATATTTT	CASSQRGFGNTIYF	TRBV7-2	TRBJ1-3	.	.
TGTGCCAGCAGTTTAGGGACAGGGCTCTATGGCTACACCTTC	CASSLGTGLYGYTF	TRBV6-1	TRBJ1-2	TRBD1	.
TGTGCCAGCTCCAAAGACCCAGGCAGGGCCGAGTACTTC	CASSKDPGRAEYF	TRBV18	TRBJ2-7	.	.
TGTGCCAGTAGTATAGTCCAGAACACTGAAGCTTTCTTT	CASSIVQNTEAFF	TRBV19	TRBJ1-1	.	.
TGCGCCAGCAGCCGCCTCAGTCCCGAAACCGTTCATTCACCCCTCCACTTT	CASSRLSPETVHSPLHF	TRBV5-1	TRBJ1-6	.	.
TGTGCCAGCAGTTTAGCGGGGGTGAACACTGAAGCTTTCTTT	CASSLAGVNTEAFF	TRBV28	TRBJ1-1	.	.
TGTGCCAGCAGCTGGGACATCGGTGGCTACACCTTC	CASSWDIGGYTF	TRBV7-2	TRBJ1-2	.	few
TGCGCCAGCAGCTTGGCCCGGCAGGGGATTCGGGGTGGTGGCTACACCTTC	CASSLARQGIRGGGYTF	TRBV5-1	TRBJ1-2	.	.
TGTGCCAGCAGTTACACGACAGGACCCGGCACAGATACGCAGTATTTT	CASSYTTGPGTDTQYF	TRBV6-5	TRBJ2-3	.	.
TGTGCCAGCGGACAGGGGGGACAGCCCCAGCATTTT	CASGQGGQPQHF	TRBV28	TRBJ1-5	TRBD1	.
TGTGCCAGCAGTAACAGGGGGCGAGTGGAAACTGAAGCTTTCTTT	CASSNRGRVETEAFF	TRBV6-5	TRBJ1-1	TRBD1	once
TGTGCCAGCAGCTTTGCCAGGTGGCCCGTATCCTACGAGCAGTACTTC	CASSFARWPVSYEQYF	TRBV5-4	TRBJ2-7	.	.
TGCGCCAGCACTTATACGGACAGGGGGCACCAAGAGACCCAGTACTTC	CASTYTDRGHQETQYF	TRBV10-1	TRBJ2-5	TRBD1	.
TGTGCCAGCAGCACGGAAACAGGGGGCAATCAGCCCCAGCATTTT	CASSTETGGNQPQHF	TRBV7-9	TRBJ1-5	TRBD1	.
TGTGCCAGCAGCGGAGATCCTACTAGTTTTATGCAGCAGTACTTC	CASSGDPTSFMQQYF	TRBV4-2	TRBJ2-7	.	.
TGTGCCAGCAGTTTAGTAAGAGGTAGTTCACCCCTCCACTTT	CASSLVRGSSPLHF	TRBV27	TRBJ1-6	.	.
TGTGCCAGTAGTCCCAATGCCGGGACAGTCACCTACGAGCAGTACTTC	CASSPNAGTVTYEQYF	TRBV19	TRBJ2-7	TRBD1	once
TGCGCCAGCAGCCAAAATTTTCAGACAAACTATGGCTACACCTTC	CASSQNFQTNYGYTF	TRBV4-3	TRBJ1-2	.	.
TGTGCCAGCAGCGGCGACAGGGGGCAAGGCACTGAAGCTTTCTTT	CASSGDRGQGTEAFF	TRBV9	TRBJ1-1	TRBD1	.
TGTGCCAGCAGCAGTACCGGGACAGTCTATGGCTACACCTTC	CASSSTGTVYGYTF	TRBV5-4	TRBJ1-2	TRBD1	.
TGTGCCAGCTCATCCTCGGCCAGGGGAGCTAACCAGTCCCAGCATTTT	CASSSSARGANQSQHF	TRBV18	TRBJ1-5	.	.
TGTGCTCTGAACAGCGGGGCCGCGGGAGAGACCCAGTACTTC	CALNSGAAGETQYF	TRBV30	TRBJ2-5	TRBD2	.
TGTGCCAGCAGCTTAGGCTCGGTTTGGGGAAACACCATATATTTT	CASSLGSVWGNTIYF	TRBV7-2	TRBJ1-3	.	.
TGTGCCAGCAGTGAATACAGGGGGCGTCACACCGGGGAGCTGTTTTTT	CASSEYRGRHTGELFF	TRBV25-1	TRBJ2-2	TRBD1	once
TGTGCCAGCAGTTTACGGAGGCCAGCATCTAATGAAAAACTGTTTTTT	CASSLRRPASNEKLFF	TRBV6-5	TRBJ1-4	.	.
TGTGCCACCCTCGGGACAGGGGGGAACTATGGCTACACCTTC	CATLGTGGNYGYTF	TRBV19	TRBJ1-2	TRBD1	.
TGCGCCAGCAGCCGAGTAACAGGGCGCAACCCCCAGCATTTT	CASSRVTGRNPQHF	TRBV4-3	TRBJ1-5	.	.
TGCGCCAGCAGTCCATACAGTGGGGAGACCCAGTACTTC	CASSPYSGETQYF	TRBV4-3	TRBJ2-5	.	.
TGTGCCAGCCGGATAGCGGGGCGCCAAGAGACCCAGTACTTC	CASRIAGRQETQYF	TRBV18	TRBJ2-5	TRBD2	.
TGTGCCAGCAGCGCCCCAGGGGGCCCGAATCAGCCCCAGCATTTT	CASSAPGGPNQPQHF	TRBV7-8	TRBJ1-5	TRBD1	few